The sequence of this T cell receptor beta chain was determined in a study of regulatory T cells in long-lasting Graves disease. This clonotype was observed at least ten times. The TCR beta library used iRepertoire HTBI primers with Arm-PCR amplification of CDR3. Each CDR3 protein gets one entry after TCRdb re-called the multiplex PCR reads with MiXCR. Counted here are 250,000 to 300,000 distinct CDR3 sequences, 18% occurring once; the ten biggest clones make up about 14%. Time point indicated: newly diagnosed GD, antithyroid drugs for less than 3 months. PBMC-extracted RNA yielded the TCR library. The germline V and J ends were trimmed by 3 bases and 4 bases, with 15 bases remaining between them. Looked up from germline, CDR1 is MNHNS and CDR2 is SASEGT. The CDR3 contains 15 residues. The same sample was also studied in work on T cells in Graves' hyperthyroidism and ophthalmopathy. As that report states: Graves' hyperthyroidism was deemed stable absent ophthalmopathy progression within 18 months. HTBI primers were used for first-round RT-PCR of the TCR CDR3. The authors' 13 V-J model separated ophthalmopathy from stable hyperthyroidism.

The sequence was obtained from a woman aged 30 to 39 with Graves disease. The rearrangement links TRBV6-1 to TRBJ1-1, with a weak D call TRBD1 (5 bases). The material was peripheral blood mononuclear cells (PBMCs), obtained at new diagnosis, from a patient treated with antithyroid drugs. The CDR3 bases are TGTGCCAGCAGTGATGGCAGGGTGGGAGGCACTGAAGCTTTCTTT. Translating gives CASSDGRVGGTEAFF.